This TCR beta chain stems from a study of beta chain features in type 1 diabetes (dated by TCRdb to 2017 to 2018). Study-wide context: Patients and healthy donors did not differ in mean age, gender distribution, total cell number or subset yield. In the study, recently diagnosed type 1 diabetes patients and matched healthy donors were compared on the TCRB repertoires of their sorted circulating CD4+ T cell subsets. A total of 107,917,701 sorted cells were examined across all samples, and the number of cells per subset was strongly correlated with RNA yield. Whereas all 30 or so donors provided naive and central memory subsets, regulatory and stem cell-like memory subsets were isolated from just 8 patients and roughly eight healthy donors.

The study at large found these results: Type 1 diabetes patients showed a moderate but significant shortening of TCRB CDR3 length in all four CD4+ subsets. Because cDNA was sequenced instead of genomic DNA, highly expressing activated cells could be over-represented, though the groups showed no difference in activation or CD3 levels. HLA sub-analyses involved small numbers of individuals, so any influence of HLA type on TCRB rearrangement remained unresolved. PCR might favor shorter templates, but patient and control samples were amplified and corrected together, so any skew would affect both groups equally. At VDJ recombination sites, patients with type 1 diabetes made fewer insertions and deleted more nucleotides, a pattern implying thymic rearrangement abnormalities. Naive, central memory and regulatory TCRB repertoires appeared more similar among patients than among healthy donors.

From each donor, a single peripheral blood sample of about 100 mL on average was drawn into heparinised tubes. A BD FACSAria II was used to sort naive, central memory, regulatory and stem cell-like memory CD4+ T cells with a panel that included CD45RO, CCR7, CD25, CD127, CD95 and CD27. Purity was above 95% for every sorted population. Right away, PBMCs were isolated by Lymphoprep density gradient centrifugation and were stained directly, with no culture step. Samples were stained and sorted in pairs, with one healthy donor and one patient per experiment, so that batch effects were minimized. As concerns this clone: No antigen is known for it. One base away there is no much larger clone; base qualities are not given.

All of the isolated RNA was reverse transcribed with the High Capacity cDNA Reverse Transcription Kit, so expressed TCRB transcripts were sequenced. Deep immunoSEQ sequencing was applied to naive, central memory and regulatory T cell samples, giving an average of roughly 3.3 million total reads per sample. Sorted cells were lysed in RLT buffer, and RNA was extracted using DNase-treated RNeasy Micro or Mini kits according to cell number. To prevent cross-contamination, every cell subset was processed on its own, while patient and healthy donor samples were processed together. Using the immunoSEQ multiplex PCR, TCRB sequences were amplified from cDNA into 87-bp fragments spanning the CDR3 region. Sequencing of the amplicons was performed on the Illumina HiSeq platform. The source study handled its data this way. PCR bias was corrected computationally using synthetic template baselines, and reads within Hamming distance 2 were collapsed, with unmergeable singletons discarded. Reads were aligned against IMGT to assign V, D and J genes, CDR3 length and insertions or deletions at six rearrangement sites. Within each subset, clonotype counts were normalized to sorted cell number, after which true diversity and Gini coefficients were computed with the tcR R package. Repertoire sharing was quantified using the overlap coefficient calculated on TCRB nucleotide sequences. As a proxy for the pre-selection repertoire, out-of-frame TCRB sequences from naive cells were analyzed. The immuneACCESS repertoire file appears here via TCRdb, limited to in-frame rearrangements. These files lack a portion of the clones; in checked studies, under half of the deficit traces to unresolved V genes, and the cause of the others is not known. The V and J calls and the clone size are those of that table, but D and trimming were determined from the DNA. The sample yields 450,000 to 600,000 clones; approximately 30% were counted once. Roughly 0.066% of the sample is held by the ten biggest clonotypes.

From the cysteine up to the phenylalanine, the CDR3 has a length of 15 residues. This entry keeps only the CDR3 DNA: 45 bases, framed from base 1. The germline V gene gives CDR1 as SGHRS and CDR2 as YFSETQ. Relative to germline, V is missing 2 bases and J is missing 5 bases, with 6 bases of the junction outside any gene match. This TCR derives from a man aged 18 to 29 in good health. The chain couples TRBV5-1 to TRBJ2-7; 11 bases in between match TRBD2. The sample taken for sequencing was naive CD4+ T cells from blood. What this sample's cell subset or site label stands for: true naive CD4+ T cells. The DNA sequence reads TGCGCCAGCAGCTTTACCACTAGCGGGAGTAACGAGCAGTACTTC. Translated, this gives CASSFTTSGSNEQYF. The variable domain in full, with residues beyond the CDR3 obtained from the reference TRBV5-1 and TRBJ2-7 genes, is KAGVTQTPRYLIKTRGQQVTLSCSPISGHRSVSWYQQTPGQGLQFLFEYFSETQRNKGNFPGRFSGRQFSNSRSEMNVSTLELGDSALYLCASSFTTSGSNEQYFGPGTRLTVT.